The 27 T cell receptor beta chains below all came from one sample that was sequenced in a study of T cells in Graves' hyperthyroidism and ophthalmopathy. Amplified TCR beta CDR3 regions came from RNA transcripts. The TCR CDR3 first-round RT-PCR relied on the HTBI primer set. TCRdb re-called the multiplex PCR reads through MiXCR, storing one row per CDR3 protein. The data hold fewer than 750,000 distinct CDR3 sequences, with roughly 14% observed a single time. Sequencing input: blood. Source of these receptors: a woman aged 45-59 years with Graves' ophthalmopathy.

The rearrangement uses TRBV20-1 and TRBJ2-7, with 7 bases matching TRBD2. The CDR3 sequence is 15 residues long. Germline-derived CDR1 and CDR2 are DFQATT and SNEGSKA (reference sequence). The J segment lost 3 bases and the V segment lost 0 bases, leaving 8 bases of the junction unmatched. This CDR3 reads CSARDRDSGYYEQYF. DNA for the CDR3: TGCAGTGCTAGAGATCGGGATAGCGGGTACTACGAGCAGTACTTC.

This clonotype was counted many times. The rearrangement uses TRBV20-1 and TRBJ2-3; TRBD2 might be the D (6 bases). CDR3 size: 15 residues. Trimming removed 3 bases at V and 3 bases at J, with 16 bases between. Germline V CDR1 and CDR2: DFQATT, SNEGSKA (reference sequence). CDR3: CSASILRGRTDTQYF. In DNA form, the CDR3 reads TGCAGTGCTAGCATTTTGCGTGGGAGGACAGATACGCAGTATTTT.

This clonotype was observed at least ten times. The chain employs TRBV11-3 and TRBJ2-5, with D possibly matching TRBD2 (5 bases). Per germline, CDR1 SGHNT and CDR2 YENEEA. The CDR3 contains 14 residues. V was clipped by 3 bases and J by 1 base, with 9 bases between them. The CDR3 nucleotides are TGTGCCAGCAGCTTGGAGGCTGGCCAAGAGACCCAGTACTTC. Encoded protein: CASSLEAGQETQYF.

This clonotype was seen more than once but under ten times. The chain has TRBV6-1 and TRBJ1-5, with unresolved D. The CDR3 runs 14 residues. Germline V gives CDR1 MNHNS, CDR2 SASEGT. Between the trimmed V and J ends, which lost 7 bases and 0 bases, there was a span of 10 bases. The CDR3 nucleotides read TGTGCCAGCATCTCGAACGGTAGCAATCAGCCCCAGCATTTT. This translates into CASISNGSNQPQHF.

This clonotype was observed many times. The chain employs TRBV28 and TRBJ1-1, with TRBD1 matching 12 bases. Germline-derived CDR1 and CDR2 are MDHEN and SYDVKM. The CDR3 totals 15 residues. J gave up 6 bases and V 8 bases, and 10 bases lay outside the gene matches. The DNA of the CDR3 is TGTGCCAGCCCACCCGGGACAGGGGGCGCGTCTGAAGCTTTCTTT. Amino acids: CASPPGTGGASEAFF. The complete variable domain, with remaining parts taken from reference TRBV28 and TRBJ1-1, reads DVKVTQSSRYLVKRTGEKVFLECVQDMDHENMFWYRQDPGLGLRLIYFSYDVKMKEKGDIPEGYSVSREKKERFSLILESASTNQTSMYLCASPPGTGGASEAFFGQGTRLTVV.

This chain connects TRBV18 to TRBJ2-5; D tentatively fits TRBD1 or TRBD2 (5 bases each). The CDR3 runs to 14 residues. Germline values: CDR1 KGHSH, CDR2 LQKENI. V gave up 5 bases and J gave up 3 bases, with 13 bases separating them. Written as DNA, the CDR3 is TGTGCCAGCTCATTTACCGGGACCGAAGAGACCCAGTACTTC. Its translation is CASSFTGTEETQYF.

This clonotype was found many times. The chain is built from TRBV4-1 and TRBJ2-7, with 8 bases matching TRBD2. Germline V gene lookup returns CDR1 MGHRA and CDR2 YSYEKL. With V trimmed by 1 base and J by 3 bases, 5 bases remained unmatched. The CDR3 is 15 amino acids. Written as DNA, the CDR3 is TGCGCCAGCAGCCAAGCAGGGACTAGAAACTACGAGCAGTACTTC. This sequence encodes CASSQAGTRNYEQYF.

This clonotype was seen only a few times. This CDR3 is CASSIVGGLAGLTYNEQFF. The CDR3 coding sequence is TGTGCCAGTAGTATAGTAGGGGGACTAGCGGGACTAACCTACAATGAGCAGTTCTTC. This chain joins TRBV19 and TRBJ2-1, with 13 bases lining up with TRBD2. The CDR3 contains 19 residues. Germline V CDR1 and CDR2: LNHDA, SQIVND (reference sequence). J lost 2 bases, V lost 1 base, and 8 bases had no gene match.

This clonotype was seen a handful of times. The CDR3 region has the DNA TGTGCCAGCGCCGGACAGGGCCTCACAGATACGCAGTATTTT. Protein product: CASAGQGLTDTQYF. The J gene is TRBJ2-3, the V gene TRBV7-9; 8 positions agree with TRBD1. Germline loops: CDR1 SEHNR, CDR2 FQNEAQ (reference sequence). There are 14 residues in the CDR3. V was clipped by 8 bases and J by 2 bases; unmatched bases: 6.

This clonotype was seen ten or more times. The chain has TRBV12-3 or TRBV12-4 and TRBJ2-4; 11 nucleotides align to TRBD1. The CDR3 extends over 15 amino acids. The V and J ends lost 6 bases and 9 bases, in that order; junction bases with no gene match: 10. The CDR3 loop is CASRDSGTGGTIQYF. The CDR3 DNA reads as TGTGCCAGCAGAGACAGCGGGACAGGGGGTACCATTCAGTACTTC.

This clonotype was counted ten times or more. This chain connects TRBV9 to TRBJ2-3, with D possibly TRBD2 on 5 matching bases. V was pared by 4 bases and J by 0 bases, with 15 bases between. The CDR3 loop spans 16 amino acids. The V gene's germline CDR1 is SGDLS and CDR2 YYNGEE. CDR3 DNA sequence: TGTGCCAGCAGCAGCGGCCCCGGCCCTAGCACAGATACGCAGTATTTT. Translated: CASSSGPGPSTDTQYF.

The CDR3 region is CASSLGSLSAYYGYTF. The CDR3 nucleotides are TGTGCCAGCAGCTTAGGATCCTTGTCCGCGTACTATGGCTACACCTTC. The chain uses TRBV7-9 and TRBJ1-2; D not certain. V dropped 1 base and J dropped 3 bases, with 15 bases sitting between them. The CDR3 has 16 residues. From germline, CDR1 is SEHNR and CDR2 FQNEAQ (reference sequence).

This clonotype was seen at least ten times. This chain connects TRBV20-1 to TRBJ1-1, with D possibly matching TRBD1 (6 bases). This CDR3 is 13 amino acids long. Germline V gene lookup returns CDR1 DFQATT and CDR2 SNEGSKA (reference sequence). V lost 3 bases to trimming and J lost 2 bases, with 10 bases between them. The CDR3 reads CSASSQGNTEAFF. DNA of the CDR3: TGCAGTGCTAGTTCACAGGGTAACACTGAAGCTTTCTTT.

This clonotype was counted ten times or more. The chain couples TRBV11-3 to TRBJ2-5; D gene ambiguous. The CDR3 consists of 11 residues. The germline V and J ends were trimmed by 3 bases and 5 bases, with 4 bases remaining between them. CDR1 is SGHNT, CDR2 YENEEA, per germline. CDR3 in amino acids: CASSLHETQYF. CDR3 sequence (DNA): TGTGCCAGCAGCTTGCACGAGACCCAGTACTTC.

The rearrangement uses TRBV5-4 and TRBJ2-7; 7 bases are a match to TRBD1. Germline V lookup: CDR1 SGHNT, CDR2 YYREEE (reference sequence). J gave up 4 bases and V 0 bases, and 4 bases lay outside the gene matches. The CDR3 runs to 14 residues. In nucleotides, the CDR3 is TGTGCCAGCAGCTTGGGGGGGACAGTTTACGAGCAGTACTTC. This encodes CASSLGGTVYEQYF.

The rearrangement joins TRBV19 to TRBJ2-3; 15 nucleotides align to TRBD2. Germline CDR1 reads LNHDA; CDR2 reads SQIVND (reference sequence). This CDR3 region has 21 residues. The V gene end was trimmed by 5 bases and the J gene end by 0 bases; junction bases not matched to a gene: 15. The CDR3 loop reads CASSLSRTSGRALRSTDTQYF. In DNA form, the CDR3 reads TGTGCCAGTAGTCTCTCCAGGACTAGCGGGAGGGCCCTCCGAAGCACAGATACGCAGTATTTT.

This clonotype was counted ten times or more. The CDR3 sequence is CASSLVDKGGYGYTF. For the CDR3, the DNA is TGCGCCAGCAGCTTAGTAGACAAAGGGGGCTATGGCTACACCTTC. The V call is TRBV5-1, the J call TRBJ1-2, with D maybe TRBD1 (6 bases). The CDR3 consists of 15 residues. Per germline, CDR1 SGHRS and CDR2 YFSETQ. Trimming took 2 bases from V and 4 from J, leaving 15 bases between them.

This clonotype was seen ten or more times. This chain links TRBV12-3 or TRBV12-4 with TRBJ2-7; 9 bases align to TRBD1. The CDR3 runs 15 residues. V lost 5 bases and J lost 7; bases outside the gene matches: 12. CDR3 loop: CASSGQGNALMEQYF. CDR3 coding DNA: TGTGCCAGCAGTGGACAGGGGAATGCATTGATGGAGCAGTACTTC.

This clonotype was detected ten times or more. The chain employs TRBV7-9 and TRBJ1-1, with 8 nucleotides matching TRBD1. Trimming removed 4 bases from V and 2 bases from J; junction bases left unmatched: 12. Germline V gene sequence: CDR1 SEHNR, CDR2 FQNEAQ (reference sequence). This CDR3 region has 17 residues. In nucleotides, the CDR3 is TGTGCCAGCAGCTCGGGGCTCCGACAGGGGTTAAACACTGAAGCTTTCTTT. It yields the protein CASSSGLRQGLNTEAFF.

V usage is TRBV9 and J usage is TRBJ2-1; possible D gene TRBD2, 6 bases. V lost 3 bases and J lost 3, with 16 bases in between. The CDR3 is made up of 16 amino acids. Per germline, CDR1 SGDLS and CDR2 YYNGEE. CDR3 nucleotides: TGTGCCAGCAGCGCCGCCGGGGGAGCGGGCTACAATGAGCAGTTCTTC. This translates into CASSAAGGAGYNEQFF.

This sequence joins TRBV20-1 and TRBJ2-5, with 7 bases that match TRBD2. Per the germline V gene, CDR1 is DFQATT and CDR2 is SNEGSKA (reference sequence). This CDR3 is built from 14 residues. V gave up 6 bases and J gave up 5 bases; unmatched junction bases: 12. Here the CDR3 reads CSALLGGGFETQYF. The CDR3 nucleotides read TGCAGTGCGCTTTTGGGGGGGGGATTTGAGACCCAGTACTTC.

This clonotype was counted ten times or more. The chain carries TRBV15 and TRBJ2-7, with a tentative D call TRBD1 (5 bases). V gave up 6 bases and J gave up 3 bases, with 15 bases separating them. Germline assignment: CDR1 LNHNV and CDR2 YYDKDF (reference sequence). This CDR3 is 14 amino acids long. Here the CDR3 DNA reads TGTGCCACCAGTTCGCAGGGCGGAATCTACGAGCAGTACTTC. Translated, it gives CATSSQGGIYEQYF.

This clonotype was counted ten times or more. This sequence joins TRBV14 and TRBJ1-1; no definite D call. The CDR3 runs to 13 residues. Germline assignment: CDR1 SGHDN and CDR2 FVKESK. The ends were cut back, 5 bases at V and 3 bases at J, with 10 bases in the middle. The CDR3 loop reads CASSYTEYTEAFF. The CDR3 nucleotides are TGTGCCAGCAGCTATACAGAATACACTGAAGCTTTCTTT.

This clonotype was seen at least ten times. The CDR3 nucleotides read TGCAGTGCACCGGACAGGGTGGGGAACAATGAGCAGTTCTTC. It yields the protein CSAPDRVGNNEQFF. The chain uses TRBV20-1 and TRBJ2-1; 8 bases line up with TRBD1. The CDR3 is 14 residues long. Germline CDR1 is DFQATT and CDR2 is SNEGSKA (reference sequence). V lost 6 bases and J lost 5; bases outside the gene matches: 9.

The chain couples TRBV14 to TRBJ2-2; tentative D call: TRBD2 (5 bases). V lost 4 bases and J lost 5, with 26 bases in between. CDR3 length: 19 amino acids. From germline, CDR1 is SGHDN and CDR2 FVKESK. CDR3 sequence (DNA): TGTGCCAGCAGCCCTCGCCGGGTGAGGGTTGCTTGGAGGACCGGGGAGCTGTTTTTT. Amino acids: CASSPRRVRVAWRTGELFF.

The chain has TRBV29-1 and TRBJ2-1, with TRBD2 identical over 8 bases. Germline V gene sequence: CDR1 SQVTM, CDR2 ANQGSEA. J gave up 4 bases and V 7 bases, and 9 bases lay outside the gene matches. This CDR3 comprises 14 residues. CDR3 bases: TGCAGCGGCGGTACTAGCGGACTTTACAATGAGCAGTTCTTC. It translates to CSGGTSGLYNEQFF.

To note about this clonotype: The junction departs from germline at one end; a sequencing error may be responsible. V usage is TRBV7-7 and J usage is TRBJ2-3, with 9 bases fitting TRBD1. The CDR3 is 15 amino acids. From germline, CDR1 is SSHAT and CDR2 FNYEAQ (reference sequence). CDR3 protein: CASSRGTGFPDTQYF. CDR3 nucleotide sequence: TGTGCTAGCAGCCGCGGGACAGGGTTCCCAGATACGCAGTATTTT.